Here is one TCR beta chain with its context. The CDR3 extends over 13 amino acids. Germline V CDR1 and CDR2: MDHEN, SYDVKM. The junction had 7 bases not matched to a gene; V was cut back by 8 bases and J by 7 bases. The data are from a study of blood T cell repertoires in COVID-19. For the study at large: T cells, B-cell-depleted T cells, or PBMCs provided the cDNA or gDNA that served as material.

The repertoire was sequenced with immunoSEQ multiplex PCR; TCRdb's copy has only in-frame clones and lacks some. The sample consists of under 200,000 clones, over 65% of them appearing once. The genes are TRBV28 and TRBJ1-2; 10 bases match TRBD1. Sequenced: PBMCs or T cells enriched from blood (not recorded which). The receptor was derived from a woman between 50 and 59 years old who had recovered from COVID-19. CDR3 sequence reads: CASARQGAFGYTF. CDR3 nucleotides: TGTGCCAGCGCAAGACAGGGGGCGTTTGGCTACACCTTC.